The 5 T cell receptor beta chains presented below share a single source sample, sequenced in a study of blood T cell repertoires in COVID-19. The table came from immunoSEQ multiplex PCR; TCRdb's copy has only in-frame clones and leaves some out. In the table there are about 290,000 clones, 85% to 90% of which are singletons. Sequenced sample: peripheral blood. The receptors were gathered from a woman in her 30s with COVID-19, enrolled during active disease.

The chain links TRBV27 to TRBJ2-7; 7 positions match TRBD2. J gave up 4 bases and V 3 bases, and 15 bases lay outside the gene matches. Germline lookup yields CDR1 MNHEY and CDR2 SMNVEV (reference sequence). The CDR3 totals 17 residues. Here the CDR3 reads CASSLVKGPSGLYEQYF. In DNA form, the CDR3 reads TGTGCCAGCAGTTTGGTCAAGGGGCCTAGCGGTCTTTACGAGCAGTACTTC.

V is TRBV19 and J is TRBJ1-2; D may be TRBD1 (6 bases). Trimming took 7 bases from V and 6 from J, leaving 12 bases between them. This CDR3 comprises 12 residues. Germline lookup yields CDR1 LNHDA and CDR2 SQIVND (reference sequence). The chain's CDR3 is CASMGGRDGYTF. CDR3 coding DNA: TGTGCCAGTATGGGGGGGCGTGATGGCTACACCTTC.

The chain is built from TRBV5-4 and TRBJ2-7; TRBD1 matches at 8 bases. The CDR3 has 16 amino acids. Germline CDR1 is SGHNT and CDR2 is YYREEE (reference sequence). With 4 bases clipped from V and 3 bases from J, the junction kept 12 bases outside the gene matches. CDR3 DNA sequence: TGTGCCAGCAGCAGGGAAGGACAGGGCAACTTCTACGAGCAGTACTTC. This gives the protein CASSREGQGNFYEQYF.

The CDR3 protein is CATSRSGEGADGYTF. Written as DNA, the CDR3 is TGTGCCACCAGCAGATCTGGCGAGGGGGCGGATGGCTACACCTTC. The chain has TRBV15 and TRBJ1-2, with TRBD1 matching over 7 bases. Trimming cost V 2 bases and J 6 bases; bases outside gene matches: 9. The CDR3 has 15 residues. Germline V gene lookup returns CDR1 LNHNV and CDR2 YYDKDF (reference sequence).

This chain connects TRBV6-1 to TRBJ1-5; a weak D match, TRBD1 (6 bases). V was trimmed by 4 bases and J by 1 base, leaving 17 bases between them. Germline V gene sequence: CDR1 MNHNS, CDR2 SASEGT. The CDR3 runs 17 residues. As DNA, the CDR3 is TGTGCCAGCAGTGCACGAGGGGGAAGGAAGAGCAATCAGCCCCAGCATTTT. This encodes CASSARGGRKSNQPQHF.